This T cell receptor beta chain was recovered during a study of T-cell memory formation after mild COVID-19. Study conclusions and caveats: The authors left the SARS-CoV-2 specificity of second-wave clones peaking on day 37 unconfirmed.

TCRdb analysed the 5' RACE reads with MiXCR anew, one entry per CDR3 protein. This table has tens of thousands of distinct CDR3 sequences, 6% to 8.5% appearing once. Germline values: CDR1 SGHAT, CDR2 FQNNGV. Deletions cut 5 bases from V and 0 bases from J, with 5 bases between. CDR3 length: 13 amino acids. On this clonotype itself: The antigen is undetermined.

This TCR was recovered from an adult who had mild COVID-19 (a few samples of this study predate the infection). Cell type and time point are not known. The chain joins TRBV11-2 to TRBJ1-5; no reliable D call. Sequencing was carried out using PBMCs or a T cell subset sorted from them (not recorded which). CDR3 nucleotide sequence: TGTGCCAGCAGCGTGTATAGCAATCAGCCCCAGCATTTT. Amino acids: CASSVYSNQPQHF.